Described below is a single T cell receptor beta chain sequence and its context. This record belongs to a study of blood T cell repertoires in COVID-19. The overall study: T cells, B-cell-depleted T cells, or PBMCs provided the cDNA or gDNA that served as material.

The authors' processing: Amplified reference gene primers provided the basis for estimating nucleated cell counts. Produced via immunoSEQ multiplex PCR; TCRdb's table is partial and in-frame only. V and J calls plus clone size are reproduced from that table; the DNA served to infer D and trimming. The repertoire holds about 400,000 clones, around 90% seen once, with 2% to 2.5% in the top ten. With 2 bases removed from V and 8 bases from J, the gap between germline ends came to 11 bases. Germline lookup yields CDR1 SGHDT and CDR2 YYEEEE. This CDR3 is 14 amino acids long. The origin of this receptor is a woman aged 40 to 55 with acute COVID-19. The specimen was PBMCs or T cells enriched from blood (not recorded which). The rearrangement uses TRBV5-6 and TRBJ1-6; D is ambiguous. CDR3 sequence: CASSFQLGDSPLHF. The CDR3 DNA follows: TGTGCCAGCAGCTTCCAACTTGGAGATTCACCCCTCCACTTT.